This paragraph reports one T cell receptor (beta chain). Antigen specificity is unknown. The assay was immunoSEQ multiplex PCR, and TCRdb's table has in-frame clones only and misses some. The sample carries approximately 29,000 clones, 84% recorded once. The data were taken from a study of OX40 agonist ivuxolimab in advanced cancers. Study in general: It was ivuxolimab, an agonistic anti-OX40 (CD134) antibody, that patients were treated with. Overall study results and limits: Dose levels from 0.1 to 3.0 mg/kg saw CD4+ and CD8+ blood T cells expand clonally by week 6. There were, on average, more expanded clones in CD8+ T cells than in CD4+. Partial responders dosed at 0.1-3.0 mg/kg displayed clonal expansion ranking among the lowest.

Deletions cut 3 bases from V and 2 bases from J, with 10 bases between. Germline V gene lookup returns CDR1 LNHDA and CDR2 SQIVND (reference sequence). The CDR3 loop spans 14 amino acids. The receptor's source is an adult with an advanced solid tumor such as melanoma, head and neck, liver or kidney cancer. This specimen consisted of CD4+ or CD8+ T cells sorted from blood, obtained in a trial of the OX40 agonist ivuxolimab. This chain joins TRBV19 and TRBJ1-2; D gene uncertain. This CDR3 is CASSMSDGNYGYTF. The CDR3, as DNA: TGTGCCAGTAGTATGTCCGACGGGAACTATGGCTACACCTTC. The complete variable domain, with remaining parts taken from reference TRBV19 and TRBJ1-2, reads DGGITQSPKYLFRKEGQNVTLSCEQNLNHDAMYWYRQDPGQGLRLIYYSQIVNDFQKGDIAEGYSVSREKKESFPLTVTSAQKNPTAFYLCASSMSDGNYGYTFGSGTRLTVV.